These 18 T cell receptor beta chains came from one sample sequenced in a study of CD8 T cells in ankylosing spondylitis. TCRdb reanalysed the 5' RACE reads using MiXCR and keeps one entry per CDR3 protein. This table has around 150,000 distinct CDR3 sequences, around 10% appearing once. Sequenced material: blood, either unsorted or a sorted T cell fraction (not recorded which). These receptors were collected from a male donor with ankylosing spondylitis or in good health (not recorded which).

CDR3 nucleotides: TGCAGTGCTGCCCTAAACCAGGGGAAATACGAGCAGTACTTC. Translation: CSAALNQGKYEQYF. This sequence joins TRBV20-1 and TRBJ2-7, with a tentative D call TRBD1 (6 bases). V was trimmed by 5 bases and J by 4 bases, leaving 18 bases between them. The CDR3 is made up of 14 amino acids. Germline V gene lookup returns CDR1 DFQATT and CDR2 SNEGSKA (reference sequence).

This clonotype was recorded many times. The rearrangement links TRBV12-3 or TRBV12-4 to TRBJ1-1, with D perhaps TRBD1 (5 bases). Deletions cut 3 bases from V and 5 bases from J, with 10 bases between. This CDR3 comprises 13 residues. In DNA form, the CDR3 reads TGTGCCAGCAGTTTCGGGGGTGGTACTGAAGCTTTCTTT. Protein sequence: CASSFGGGTEAFF.

In this sample, this clonotype turned up many times. V gene TRBV5-4 combines with J gene TRBJ1-1, with D perhaps TRBD1 (5 bases). The CDR3 totals 13 residues. From germline, CDR1 is SGHNT and CDR2 YYREEE (reference sequence). V dropped 3 bases and J dropped 7 bases, with 13 bases sitting between them. The CDR3 here is CASSSQGFSEAFF. The DNA of the CDR3 is TGTGCCAGCAGCTCTCAGGGATTCAGTGAAGCTTTCTTT.

About this clonotype itself: An end of the junction does not agree with germline; a read error may underlie this. The chain recombines TRBV12-5 with TRBJ2-2, with 8 bases matching TRBD2. The CDR3 totals 16 residues. Germline V CDR1 and CDR2: LGHNT, FRNRAP. The CDR3 DNA is TGTGCTAGTGGTCCTGTAGCGGGACTGAACACCGGGGAGCCGTTTTTT. As protein: CASGPVAGLNTGEPFF.

This clonotype was seen many times. This rearrangement joins TRBV20-1 to TRBJ2-1, with 9 nucleotides matching TRBD1. With V trimmed by 3 bases and J by 3 bases, 9 bases remained unmatched. This CDR3 is built from 16 residues. CDR1 is DFQATT and CDR2 is SNEGSKA in the germline V gene (reference sequence). The CDR3 coding sequence is TGCAGTGCTAGGGCGCTACAGGGGGCTGACTACAATGAGCAGTTCTTC. Amino acid sequence: CSARALQGADYNEQFF.

This clonotype occurred many times. This rearrangement joins TRBV29-1 to TRBJ1-4; D might be TRBD1 (6 bases). This CDR3 spans 13 amino acids. CDR1 is SQVTM, CDR2 ANQGSEA, per germline. Trimming took 3 bases from V and 4 from J, leaving 9 bases between them. For the CDR3, the DNA is TGCAGCGTTGACTCACAGGGTAATGAAAAACTGTTTTTT. Amino acids: CSVDSQGNEKLFF.

This clonotype has ten or more counts. The chain links TRBV6-1 to TRBJ1-4; no clear D gene. The CDR3 is 15 amino acids. Germline values: CDR1 MNHNS, CDR2 SASEGT. Trimming stripped 6 bases from V and 8 bases from J, with 19 bases between. The CDR3 loop reads CASSQTPGLSEKLFF. The CDR3 nucleotides are TGTGCCAGCAGCCAGACGCCGGGGTTAAGCGAAAAACTGTTTTTT.

This clonotype occurred many times. V and J are TRBV20-1 and TRBJ2-4, with D hard to call. Germline V gene data show CDR1 as DFQATT and CDR2 as SNEGSKA (reference sequence). The CDR3 consists of 15 residues. Trimming shortened V by 6 bases and J by 2 bases, and 17 bases separated the two germline ends. The CDR3, as DNA: TGCAGTGCCCGGTTTAACCTGGTGTCCAAAAACATTCAGTACTTC. Protein sequence: CSARFNLVSKNIQYF.

Many counts were recorded for this clonotype. This sequence joins TRBV3-1 and TRBJ1-6; D call uncertain. Germline V gene lookup returns CDR1 LGHDT and CDR2 YNNKEL (reference sequence). CDR3 length: 14 residues. Trimming took off 2 bases at V and 8 bases at J, with 10 bases between the two ends. The CDR3 sequence: CASSQPGMDSPLHF. Here the CDR3 DNA reads TGTGCCAGCAGCCAACCTGGTATGGATTCACCCCTCCACTTT.

The rearrangement joins TRBV27 to TRBJ2-7; no clear D. The germline CDR1 and CDR2 sequences are MNHEY and SMNVEV (reference sequence). With 6 bases removed from V and 2 bases from J, the gap between germline ends came to 5 bases. The CDR3 contains 11 residues. The CDR3 DNA follows: TGTGCCAGCAGAAACACCTACGAGCAGTACTTC. This codes for CASRNTYEQYF.

Details on this clonotype: One end of the junction is discordant with germline, which a read error may explain. The rearrangement links TRBV7-9 to TRBJ2-5; D may be TRBD1 or TRBD2 (5 bases each). This CDR3 is 12 amino acids long. Germline CDR1 is SEHNR and CDR2 is FQNEAQ (reference sequence). The CDR3, as DNA: TGTGCCAGCAGCTCCCAGCTTTGGGGGATTAAGTTC. Protein: CASSSQLWGIKF.

This clonotype was seen at least ten times. The rearrangement uses TRBV20-1 and TRBJ2-2; TRBD1 agrees at 10 bases. The V and J ends lost 5 bases and 7 bases, in that order; junction bases with no gene match: 7. The CDR3 totals 14 residues. CDR1 and CDR2 from the germline V gene are DFQATT and SNEGSKA (reference sequence). In DNA, the CDR3 is TGCAGTGCTTTGGGGGACAGGGGAATCGGGGAGCTGTTTTTT. This sequence encodes CSALGDRGIGELFF.

This clonotype was seen more than once but under ten times. This chain uses TRBV20-1 with TRBJ2-5; 8 bases line up with TRBD1. The CDR3 has 11 amino acids. In germline, CDR1 is DFQATT, CDR2 SNEGSKA (reference sequence). Trimming cost V 4 bases and J 5 bases; bases outside gene matches: 0. CDR3: CSANRGETQYF. CDR3 in DNA: TGCAGTGCTAACAGGGGGGAGACCCAGTACTTC.

In DNA, the CDR3 is TGTGCCCCCCCGCCCACCCCCTATTCGAACACCGGGGAGCTGTTTTTT. This codes for CAPPPTPYSNTGELFF. The rearrangement uses TRBV21-1 and TRBJ2-2; TRBD2 is taken as the D call from the table, unchecked against the DNA. TRBV21-1 is a listed pseudogene. The CDR3 extends over 16 amino acids.

Many counts were recorded for this clonotype. The chain couples TRBV20-1 to TRBJ1-2; D is unclear. V lost 1 base and J 1 base, leaving 13 bases between the germline ends. Germline V gene data show CDR1 as DFQATT and CDR2 as SNEGSKA (reference sequence). CDR3 length: 15 amino acids. This CDR3 is CSARAASVINYGYTF. Written as DNA, the CDR3 is TGCAGTGCTAGAGCGGCCAGTGTCATTAACTATGGCTACACCTTC.

This clonotype was found many times. This rearrangement joins TRBV10-1 to TRBJ2-5; D gene ambiguous. CDR1 and CDR2 (germline): WNHNN, SYGVQD (reference sequence). The CDR3 covers 12 residues. Between the trimmed V and J ends, which lost 8 bases and 2 bases, there was a span of 9 bases. The CDR3 loop is CASPHKQETQYF. The CDR3 nucleotides read TGCGCCAGCCCTCACAAGCAAGAGACCCAGTACTTC.

This clonotype was picked up a small number of times. V is TRBV12-3 or TRBV12-4 and J is TRBJ2-6; 7 nucleotides line up with TRBD1. This CDR3 is built from 15 residues. Germline trimming cut 4 bases from V and 5 bases from J; bases unmatched to any gene: 5. The CDR3: CASSYEGARANVLTF. Here the CDR3 DNA reads TGTGCCAGCAGTTATGAGGGGGCGAGGGCCAACGTCCTGACTTTC.

The table lists this clonotype with many counts. V usage is TRBV5-1 and J usage is TRBJ2-7, with a tentative D call TRBD2 (5 bases). The CDR3 spans 13 residues. The V end was cut by 2 bases, the J end by 0 bases, with 6 bases between. The germline gives CDR1 SGHRS, CDR2 YFSETQ. The CDR3 protein is CASSFAGSYEQYF. DNA of the CDR3: TGCGCCAGCAGCTTCGCGGGCTCCTACGAGCAGTACTTC.